This T cell receptor (beta chain) comes out of a study of T cells in Graves' hyperthyroidism and ophthalmopathy. The investigators amplified TCR beta CDR3 regions from RNA transcripts. When the TCR CDR3 underwent first-round RT-PCR, the HTBI primer set was used. TCRdb analysed the multiplex PCR reads with MiXCR anew, one entry per CDR3 protein. The profile covers about 600,000 distinct CDR3 sequences, with more than 15% appearing a single time and around 3.5% taken by the ten largest. Germline V gives CDR1 KGHSH, CDR2 LQKENI. This CDR3 region has 13 residues. V lost 4 bases and J 5 bases, leaving 12 bases between the germline ends.

V is TRBV18 and J is TRBJ2-7; a weak D match, TRBD2 (5 bases). The clonotype originates from a woman aged 40 to 55 with Graves' ophthalmopathy. Source material: blood. CDR3 in DNA: TGTGCCAGCTCACAGGGTTTGGGAGACGAGCAGTACTTC. Translating it yields CASSQGLGDEQYF.